The clone carrying this T cell receptor beta chain was seen just once. Its antigen is undetermined. An end of the junction differs from the germline gene, which may be a read error. The CDR3 contains 13 residues. CDR1 is SGHTA, CDR2 FQGNSA, per germline. Using its own MiXCR run on the reads, TCRdb lists one record per CDR3 protein. The data hold fewer than 350,000 distinct CDR3 sequences, with 8% to 10% observed a single time. The data derive from a study of T cell repertoires in cytomegalovirus infection. Study as a whole: Based on public TCR beta signatures, there were indications of CMV infection and of a matching HLA type. Study-wide points: HLA-C-restricted TCR beta clonotypes specific for CMV led the ex vivo response. The cumulative frequency of public TCR beta families distinguished individuals who carried CMV together with the relevant HLA.

Sequenced material: PBMCs. This sequence joins TRBV7-2 and TRBJ1-4; TRBD1 is a possible D gene (5 bases). The receptor comes from a human donor in good health (CMV status not recorded). Some clones in this sample may be carry-over from other donors' samples. The CDR3 DNA is TGTGCCAGCAGCGTCCGGGGAGGGGAAAAACCGTTCTTT. Translation gives CASSVRGGEKPFF.